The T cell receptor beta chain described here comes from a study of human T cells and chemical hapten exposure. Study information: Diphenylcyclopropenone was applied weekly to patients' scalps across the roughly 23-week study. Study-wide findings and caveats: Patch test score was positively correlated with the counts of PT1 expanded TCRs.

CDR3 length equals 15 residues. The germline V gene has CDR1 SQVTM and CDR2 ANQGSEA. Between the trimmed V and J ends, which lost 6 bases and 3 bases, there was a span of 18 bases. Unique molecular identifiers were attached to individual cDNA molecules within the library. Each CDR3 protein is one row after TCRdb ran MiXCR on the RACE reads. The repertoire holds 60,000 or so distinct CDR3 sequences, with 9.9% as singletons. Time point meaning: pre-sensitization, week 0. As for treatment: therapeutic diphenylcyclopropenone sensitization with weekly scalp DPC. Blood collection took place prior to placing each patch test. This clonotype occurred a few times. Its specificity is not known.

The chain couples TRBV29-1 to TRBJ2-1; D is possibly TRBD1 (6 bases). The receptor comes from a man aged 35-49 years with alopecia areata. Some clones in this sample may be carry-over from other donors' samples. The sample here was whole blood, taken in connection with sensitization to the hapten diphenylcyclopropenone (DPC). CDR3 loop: CSVALFRGSYNEQFF. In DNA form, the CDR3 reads TGCAGCGTCGCTCTATTCAGGGGCAGCTACAATGAGCAGTTCTTC.